Included here is one T cell receptor (beta chain) sequence, with context. Its antigen remains unknown. From the 5' RACE reads, TCRdb lists one entry per CDR3 protein and no DNA. This sample contains 310,000 or so distinct CDR3 sequences. The data are from a study of monozygotic twins with inflammatory bowel disease. Broader study findings: IBD patients, compared with healthy twins, shared fewer clonotypes with others (especially with disease activity).

There are 13 residues in the CDR3. Germline V gives CDR1 DFQATT, CDR2 SNEGSKA (reference sequence). The material sequenced was blood. The gene calls are TRBV20-1 and TRBJ1-2; with no DNA, the TCRdb D assignment of TRBD1 cannot be verified. The receptor's source is a human donor with ulcerative colitis or Crohn's disease, or a healthy co-twin of an affected twin (not recorded which). The CDR3 sequence: CIADRDHPLGYTF.